Listed below are T cell receptor beta chains from one sample, sequenced in a study of blood T cell repertoires in COVID-19. The assay was immunoSEQ multiplex PCR, and TCRdb's table has in-frame clones only and misses some. The table lists approximately 330,000 clones, roughly 89% of them singletons. The sample consisted of peripheral blood. These receptors originate from a man aged 25-40 years with COVID-19, enrolled during active disease. Both conserved end residues are part of each CDR3. Each record gives: V gene, J gene, clone size, D gene, CDR3 DNA, CDR3 protein. D genes are given only for firm matches. Rows may omit the clone size; those that give it use once, few, many or a size class.

V gene: TRBV25-1; J gene: TRBJ1-6; clone size: NA; D gene: NA; CDR3 DNA: TGTGCCAGCAGAGGCAGGCTGAATTCACCCCTCCACTTT; CDR3 protein: CASRGRLNSPLHF
V gene: TRBV19; J gene: TRBJ2-3; clone size: NA; D gene: NA; CDR3 DNA: TGTGCCAGTAGTAACCCAAGGTCAAGAGGGGGTGCCACAGATACGCAGTATTTT; CDR3 protein: CASSNPRSRGGATDTQYF
V gene: TRBV9; J gene: TRBJ2-5; clone size: NA; D gene: NA; CDR3 DNA: TGTGCCAGCAGCGCCCAGGGCAACAACGTAGAGACCCAGTACTTC; CDR3 protein: CASSAQGNNVETQYF
V gene: TRBV12-3/TRBV12-4; J gene: TRBJ2-3; clone size: NA; D gene: NA; CDR3 DNA: TGTGCCAGCAGTCCCTTAGAGCGTCATACGCAGTATTTT; CDR3 protein: CASSPLERHTQYF
V gene: TRBV12-5; J gene: TRBJ1-2; clone size: NA; D gene: NA; CDR3 DNA: TGTGCTAGTGGTTTGGTACGGGACTCCTATGGCTACACCTTC; CDR3 protein: CASGLVRDSYGYTF
V gene: TRBV19; J gene: TRBJ1-5; clone size: NA; D gene: TRBD1; CDR3 DNA: TGTGCCAGTGGGGACAGGGTAGGCAATCAGCCCCAGCATTTT; CDR3 protein: CASGDRVGNQPQHF
V gene: TRBV18; J gene: TRBJ1-5; clone size: NA; D gene: NA; CDR3 DNA: TGTGCCAGCTCACCTACGCACCCGGAGCCGCCCCAGCATTTT; CDR3 protein: CASSPTHPEPPQHF
V gene: TRBV24-1; J gene: TRBJ2-3; clone size: NA; D gene: TRBD1; CDR3 DNA: TGTGCCACCAGTGATCCCGGACAGGGAACAGGTACGCAGTATTTT; CDR3 protein: CATSDPGQGTGTQYF
V gene: TRBV6-2/TRBV6-3; J gene: TRBJ1-2; clone size: once; D gene: TRBD1; CDR3 DNA: TGTGCCAGCAGCGACAGGGGCGGGTCGGACGGCTACACCTTC; CDR3 protein: CASSDRGGSDGYTF
V gene: TRBV4-3; J gene: TRBJ2-7; clone size: NA; D gene: TRBD1; CDR3 DNA: TGCGCCAGCAGCCAAGTGTACAGGGGGCGCTACGAGCAGTACTTC; CDR3 protein: CASSQVYRGRYEQYF
V gene: TRBV6-4; J gene: TRBJ1-1; clone size: medium-sized; D gene: NA; CDR3 DNA: TGTGCCAGCAGCTGGACACCAGAGAGCACTGAAGCTTTCTTT; CDR3 protein: CASSWTPESTEAFF
V gene: TRBV3-1/TRBV3-2; J gene: TRBJ2-1; clone size: NA; D gene: TRBD2; CDR3 DNA: TGTGCCAGCAGCCGGACTAGCGGGAGTCCGTATAACTCCTACAATGAGCAGTTCTTC; CDR3 protein: CASSRTSGSPYNSYNEQFF
V gene: TRBV18; J gene: TRBJ1-5; clone size: once; D gene: NA; CDR3 DNA: TGTGCCAGCTCACCAAGGGGTACGGATATAGGGCCCCAGCATTTT; CDR3 protein: CASSPRGTDIGPQHF
V gene: TRBV6-6; J gene: TRBJ2-1; clone size: NA; D gene: TRBD1; CDR3 DNA: TGTGCCAGCAGCAGGACAGGGCCCCTCAATGAGCAGTTCTTC; CDR3 protein: CASSRTGPLNEQFF
V gene: TRBV9; J gene: TRBJ1-3; clone size: NA; D gene: NA; CDR3 DNA: TGTGCCAGCAGCTCCGAATGGACACTCTCTGGAAACACCATATATTTT; CDR3 protein: CASSSEWTLSGNTIYF
V gene: TRBV4-1; J gene: TRBJ2-3; clone size: NA; D gene: TRBD2; CDR3 DNA: TGCGCCAGCAGCCCCGACGGGACTACCGGAGATACGCAGTATTTT; CDR3 protein: CASSPDGTTGDTQYF
V gene: TRBV11-1; J gene: TRBJ2-1; clone size: NA; D gene: NA; CDR3 DNA: TGTGCCAGCAGCCGACAGTTCAATGAGCAGTTCTTC; CDR3 protein: CASSRQFNEQFF
V gene: TRBV5-1; J gene: TRBJ2-3; clone size: once; D gene: NA; CDR3 DNA: TGCGCCAGCAGCTTGGGCCCCCCGGCAGGGACCTCTTGGGGGGCAGATACGCAGTATTTT; CDR3 protein: CASSLGPPAGTSWGADTQYF
V gene: TRBV9; J gene: TRBJ1-2; clone size: NA; D gene: NA; CDR3 DNA: TGTGCCAGCAGCGTAGGGGGGGAGGTCGGGTATGGCTACACCTTC; CDR3 protein: CASSVGGEVGYGYTF
V gene: TRBV5-1; J gene: TRBJ2-7; clone size: few; D gene: NA; CDR3 DNA: TGCGCCAGCAGCTTGCCGGGCGGGGACGAGCAGTACTTC; CDR3 protein: CASSLPGGDEQYF
V gene: TRBV29-1; J gene: TRBJ1-2; clone size: NA; D gene: NA; CDR3 DNA: TGCAGCGTTGTACCACAGGGCCCTAACTATGGCTACACCTTC; CDR3 protein: CSVVPQGPNYGYTF
V gene: TRBV28; J gene: TRBJ1-2; clone size: NA; D gene: NA; CDR3 DNA: TGTGCCAGCAGTTCGTACAGGGCCCGGGATGGCTACACCTTC; CDR3 protein: CASSSYRARDGYTF
V gene: TRBV5-1; J gene: TRBJ2-1; clone size: NA; D gene: NA; CDR3 DNA: TGCGCCAGCAGCAACCAGGGGTATGAGCAGTTCTTC; CDR3 protein: CASSNQGYEQFF
V gene: TRBV9; J gene: TRBJ2-7; clone size: once; D gene: NA; CDR3 DNA: TGTGCCAGCACCCCTGGGATAGCGGCCCTGAGCTCCTACGAGCAGTACTTC; CDR3 protein: CASTPGIAALSSYEQYF
V gene: TRBV7-2; J gene: TRBJ1-6; clone size: few; D gene: NA; CDR3 DNA: TGTGCCAGCAGCCCTTCGACAGGAGATTCACCCCTCCACTTT; CDR3 protein: CASSPSTGDSPLHF
V gene: TRBV29-1; J gene: TRBJ2-7; clone size: NA; D gene: NA; CDR3 DNA: TGCAGCGTCGTGGGGGGCTACGAGCAGTACTTC; CDR3 protein: CSVVGGYEQYF
V gene: TRBV6-5; J gene: TRBJ1-2; clone size: NA; D gene: NA; CDR3 DNA: TGTGCCAGCAGCTTTACAGGGAACTATGGCTACACCTTC; CDR3 protein: CASSFTGNYGYTF
V gene: TRBV9; J gene: TRBJ2-5; clone size: NA; D gene: TRBD1; CDR3 DNA: TGTGCCAGCAGCACTCGGACAGGGGGGGGAGAGACCCAGTACTTC; CDR3 protein: CASSTRTGGGETQYF